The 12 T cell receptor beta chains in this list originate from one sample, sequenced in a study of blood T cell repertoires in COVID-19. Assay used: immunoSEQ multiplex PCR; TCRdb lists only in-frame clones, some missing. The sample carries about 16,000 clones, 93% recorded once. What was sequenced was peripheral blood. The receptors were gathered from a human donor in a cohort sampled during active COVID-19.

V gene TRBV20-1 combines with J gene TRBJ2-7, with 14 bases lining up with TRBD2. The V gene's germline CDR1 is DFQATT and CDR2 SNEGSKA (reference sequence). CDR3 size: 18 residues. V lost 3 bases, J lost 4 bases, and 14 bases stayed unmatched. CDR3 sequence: CSASSLQPGLAGAYEQYF. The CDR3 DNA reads TGCAGTGCTAGTTCCCTTCAGCCGGGACTAGCGGGGGCGTACGAGCAGTACTTC.

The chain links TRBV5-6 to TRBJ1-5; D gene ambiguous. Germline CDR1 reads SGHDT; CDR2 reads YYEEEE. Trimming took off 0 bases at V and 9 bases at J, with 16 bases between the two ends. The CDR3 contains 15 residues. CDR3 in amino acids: CASSLGPGGRRPQHF. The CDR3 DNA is TGTGCCAGCAGCTTGGGCCCCGGTGGGAGGCGGCCCCAGCATTTT. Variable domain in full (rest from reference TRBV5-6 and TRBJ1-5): DAGVTQSPTHLIKTRGQQVTLRCSPKSGHDTVSWYQQALGQGPQFIFQYYEEEERQRGNFPDRFSGHQFPNYSSELNVNALLLGDSALYLCASSLGPGGRRPQHFGDGTRLSIL.

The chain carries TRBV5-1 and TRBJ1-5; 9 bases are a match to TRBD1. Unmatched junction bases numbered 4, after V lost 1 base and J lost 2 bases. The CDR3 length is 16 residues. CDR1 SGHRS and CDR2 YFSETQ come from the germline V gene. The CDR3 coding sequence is TGCGCCAGCAGCTTGACAGGGGGCGGGGGCAATCAGCCCCAGCATTTT. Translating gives CASSLTGGGGNQPQHF.

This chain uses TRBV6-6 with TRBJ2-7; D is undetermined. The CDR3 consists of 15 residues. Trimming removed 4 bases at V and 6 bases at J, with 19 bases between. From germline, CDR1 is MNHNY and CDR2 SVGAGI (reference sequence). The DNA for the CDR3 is TGTGCCAGCAGTTCTCTTAACCTCGCTAGTGGCGAGCAGTACTTC. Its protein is CASSSLNLASGEQYF.

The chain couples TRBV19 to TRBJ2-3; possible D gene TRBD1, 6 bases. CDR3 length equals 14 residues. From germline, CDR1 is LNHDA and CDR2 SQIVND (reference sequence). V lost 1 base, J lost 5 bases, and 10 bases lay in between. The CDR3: CASSIGQVKDTQYF. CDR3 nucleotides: TGTGCCAGTAGTATAGGACAGGTTAAAGATACGCAGTATTTT.

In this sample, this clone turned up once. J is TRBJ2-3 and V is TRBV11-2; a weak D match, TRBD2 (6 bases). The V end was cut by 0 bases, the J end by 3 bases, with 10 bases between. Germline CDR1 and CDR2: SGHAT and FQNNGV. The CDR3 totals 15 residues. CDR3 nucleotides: TGTGCCAGCAGCTTAGAGGAGAGCGGGACAGATACGCAGTATTTT. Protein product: CASSLEESGTDTQYF.

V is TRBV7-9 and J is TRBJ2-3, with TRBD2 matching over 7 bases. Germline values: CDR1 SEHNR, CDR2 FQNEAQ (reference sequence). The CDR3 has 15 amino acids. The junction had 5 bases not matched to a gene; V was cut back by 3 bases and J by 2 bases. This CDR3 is CASSFTSVPTDTQYF. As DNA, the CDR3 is TGTGCCAGCAGCTTTACTAGCGTACCCACAGATACGCAGTATTTT.

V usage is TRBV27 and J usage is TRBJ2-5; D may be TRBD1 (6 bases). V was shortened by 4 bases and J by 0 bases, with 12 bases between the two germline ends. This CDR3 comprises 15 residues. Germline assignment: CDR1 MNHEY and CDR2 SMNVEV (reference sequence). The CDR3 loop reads CASSYQDSYQETQYF. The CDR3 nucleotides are TGTGCCAGCAGTTATCAGGACAGTTACCAAGAGACCCAGTACTTC.

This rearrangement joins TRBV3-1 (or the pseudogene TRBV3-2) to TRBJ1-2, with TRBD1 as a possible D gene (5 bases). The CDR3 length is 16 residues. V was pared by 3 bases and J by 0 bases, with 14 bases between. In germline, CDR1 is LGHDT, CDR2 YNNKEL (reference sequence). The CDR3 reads CASSQEGRGSNYGYTF. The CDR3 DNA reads TGTGCCAGCAGCCAGGAGGGAAGGGGCTCTAACTATGGCTACACCTTC.

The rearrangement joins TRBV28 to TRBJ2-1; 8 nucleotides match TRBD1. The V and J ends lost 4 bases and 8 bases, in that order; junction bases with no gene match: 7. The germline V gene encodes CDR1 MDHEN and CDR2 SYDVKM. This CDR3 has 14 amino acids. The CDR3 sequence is CASSWTGSVDEQFF. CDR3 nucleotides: TGTGCCAGCAGTTGGACAGGGTCTGTCGATGAGCAGTTCTTC.

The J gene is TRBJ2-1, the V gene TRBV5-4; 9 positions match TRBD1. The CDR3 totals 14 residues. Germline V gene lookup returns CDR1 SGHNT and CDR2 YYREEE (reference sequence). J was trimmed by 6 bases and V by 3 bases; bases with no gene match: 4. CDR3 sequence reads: CASSSGTGPNEQFF. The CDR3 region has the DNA TGTGCCAGCAGCTCCGGGACAGGGCCCAATGAGCAGTTCTTC.

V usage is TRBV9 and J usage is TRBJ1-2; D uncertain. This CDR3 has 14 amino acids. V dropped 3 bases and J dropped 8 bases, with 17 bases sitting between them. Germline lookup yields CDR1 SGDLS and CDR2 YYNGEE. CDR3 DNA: TGTGCCAGCAGCGATCCCGGGAGCTTCGAGGGCTACACCTTC. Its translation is CASSDPGSFEGYTF.